This T cell receptor (beta chain) was captured in a study of human T cells and chemical hapten exposure. Notes on this clonotype: The antigen is undetermined.

Described time point: patch test 2, 6 weeks after DPC sensitization. Documented treatment: therapeutic diphenylcyclopropenone sensitization with weekly scalp DPC. MiXCR was run by TCRdb on the RACE reads, yielding one entry per CDR3 protein. The repertoire holds about 100,000 distinct CDR3 sequences, 9.5% to 12% seen once, with 2.5% to 3.5% in the top ten. Study-wide findings and caveats: Once DPC sensitization occurred, TCRs above 1 in 1000 frequency showed no change. Patch test score showed a positive correlation with PT1 expanded TCR counts.

This specimen consisted of whole blood, obtained in connection with sensitization to the hapten diphenylcyclopropenone (DPC). The TCR originated in a woman aged 40 to 50 with alopecia areata. Some clones in this sample may be carry-over from other donors' samples.

CDR3 residues: CASSFRETPAPNEQYF. CDR3 in DNA: TGTGCCAGCAGCTTCCGTGAGACTCCCGCTCCTAACGAGCAGTACTTC. This chain uses TRBV9 with TRBJ2-7, with D unresolved. Germline loops: CDR1 SGDLS, CDR2 YYNGEE. This CDR3 region has 16 residues. Deletions cut 4 bases from V and 5 bases from J, with 22 bases between.